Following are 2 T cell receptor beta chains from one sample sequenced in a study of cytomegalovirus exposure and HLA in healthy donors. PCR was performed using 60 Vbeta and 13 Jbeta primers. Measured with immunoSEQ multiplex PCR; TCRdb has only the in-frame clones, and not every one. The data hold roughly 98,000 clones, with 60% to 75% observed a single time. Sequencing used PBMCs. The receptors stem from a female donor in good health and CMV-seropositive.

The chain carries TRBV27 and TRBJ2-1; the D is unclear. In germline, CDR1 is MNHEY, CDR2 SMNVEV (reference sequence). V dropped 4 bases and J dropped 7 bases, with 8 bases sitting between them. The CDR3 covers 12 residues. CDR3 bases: TGTGCCAGCAGTTGGGCCGGAAATGAGCAGTTCTTC. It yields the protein CASSWAGNEQFF.

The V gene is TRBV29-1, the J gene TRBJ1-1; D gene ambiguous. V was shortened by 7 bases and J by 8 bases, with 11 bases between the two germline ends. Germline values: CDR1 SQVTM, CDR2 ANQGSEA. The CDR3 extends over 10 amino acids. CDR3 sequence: CSAYQAEAFF. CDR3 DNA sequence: TGCAGCGCTTATCAGGCCGAAGCTTTCTTT.